This TCR beta chain emerged from a study of shared clonotypes between healthy human individuals. Study results and caveats: Relative to memory subsets, naive subsets generally showed larger estimated richness. Naive CD4 clonotypes overlapped across a handful of donors at approximately 5.5%.

With regard to this clone: Its antigen is not identified.

V lost 6 bases to trimming and J lost 12 bases, with 12 bases between them. Looked up from germline, CDR1 is MDHEN and CDR2 is SYDVKM. This CDR3 has 11 amino acids. Healthy HIV-negative adults with no recent acute infections or vaccinations were recruited as donors. At deep level, the assay was performed. Libraries were prepared by immunoSEQ multiplex PCR; TCRdb keeps only in-frame clonotypes and omits some of them. The sample has under 1,100,000 clones; 60% to 80% are singletons. The chain joins TRBV28 to TRBJ2-1; maybe TRBD2 (5 bases). The receptor was isolated from a man aged 18 to 30 in good health. Sequencing was done on a sample of memory CD4+ T cells sorted from blood. The subset denotes: CD45RA-negative fraction. The CDR3 loop reads CASRGLALQFF. The CDR3 DNA sequence: TGTGCCAGCAGGGGGTTAGCGTTGCAGTTCTTC.